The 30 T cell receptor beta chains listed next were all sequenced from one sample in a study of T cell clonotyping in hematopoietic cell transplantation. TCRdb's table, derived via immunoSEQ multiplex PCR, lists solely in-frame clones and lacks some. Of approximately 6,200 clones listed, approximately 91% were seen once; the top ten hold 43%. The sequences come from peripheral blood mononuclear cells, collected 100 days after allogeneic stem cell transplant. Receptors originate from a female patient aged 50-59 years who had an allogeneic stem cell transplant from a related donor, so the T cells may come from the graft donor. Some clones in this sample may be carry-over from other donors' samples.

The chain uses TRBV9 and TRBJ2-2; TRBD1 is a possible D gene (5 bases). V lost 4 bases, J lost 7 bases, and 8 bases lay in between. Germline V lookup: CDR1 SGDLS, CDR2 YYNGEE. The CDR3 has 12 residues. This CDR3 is CASSRQYGELFF. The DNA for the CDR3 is TGTGCCAGCAGCCGACAGTACGGGGAGCTGTTTTTT.

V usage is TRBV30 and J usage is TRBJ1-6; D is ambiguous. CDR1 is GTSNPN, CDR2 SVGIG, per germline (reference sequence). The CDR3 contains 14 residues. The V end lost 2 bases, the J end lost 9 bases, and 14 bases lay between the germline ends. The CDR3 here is CAWSWASGGSPLHF. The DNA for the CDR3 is TGTGCCTGGAGTTGGGCCTCGGGAGGTTCACCCCTCCACTTT.

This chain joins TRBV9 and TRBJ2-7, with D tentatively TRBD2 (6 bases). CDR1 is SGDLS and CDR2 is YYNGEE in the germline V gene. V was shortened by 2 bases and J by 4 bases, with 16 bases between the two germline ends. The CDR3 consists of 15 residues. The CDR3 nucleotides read TGTGCCAGCAGCGTCAACCCTTCTAGCGAGTACGAGCAGTACTTC. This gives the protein CASSVNPSSEYEQYF.

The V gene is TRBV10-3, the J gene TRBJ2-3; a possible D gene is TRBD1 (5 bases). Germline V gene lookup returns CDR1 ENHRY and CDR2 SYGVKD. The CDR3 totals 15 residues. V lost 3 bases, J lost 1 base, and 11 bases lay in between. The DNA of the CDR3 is TGTGCCATCAGTGATGGTCAGGGCGGCACAGATACGCAGTATTTT. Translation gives CAISDGQGGTDTQYF.

CDR3 protein: CASRDSFTATEAFF. CDR3 sequence (DNA): TGCGCCAGCAGGGACTCCTTCACAGCTACCGAAGCTTTCTTT. The V and J genes are TRBV4-3 and TRBJ1-1; unclear D gene. Trimming pared 6 bases from V and 8 bases from J, leaving 19 bases between. CDR3 size: 14 residues. Per germline, CDR1 LGHNA and CDR2 YSLEER.

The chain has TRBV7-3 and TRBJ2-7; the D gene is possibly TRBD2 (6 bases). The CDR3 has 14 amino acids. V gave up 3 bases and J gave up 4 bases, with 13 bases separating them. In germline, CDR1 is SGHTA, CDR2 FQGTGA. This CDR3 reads CASSLVAGRYEQYF. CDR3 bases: TGTGCCAGCAGCTTGGTGGCAGGGAGGTACGAGCAGTACTTC.

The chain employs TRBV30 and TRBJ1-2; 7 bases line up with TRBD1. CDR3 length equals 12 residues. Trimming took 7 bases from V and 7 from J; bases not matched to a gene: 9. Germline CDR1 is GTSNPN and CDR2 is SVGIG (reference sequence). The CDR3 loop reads CAFVQGSGGYTF. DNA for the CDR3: TGTGCCTTTGTACAGGGGTCCGGTGGCTACACCTTC. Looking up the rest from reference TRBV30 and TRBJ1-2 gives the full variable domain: SQTIHQWPATLVQPVGSPLSLECTVEGTSNPNLYWYRQAAGRGLQLLFYSVGIGQISSEVPQNLSASRPQDRQFILSSKKLLLSDSGFYLCAFVQGSGGYTFGSGTRLTVV.

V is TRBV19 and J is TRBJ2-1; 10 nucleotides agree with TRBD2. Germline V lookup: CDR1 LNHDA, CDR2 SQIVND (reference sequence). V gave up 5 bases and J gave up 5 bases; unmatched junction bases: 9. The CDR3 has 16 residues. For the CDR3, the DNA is TGTGCCAGTAGTGGTGGTCTAGCGGGGGAACACAATGAGCAGTTCTTC. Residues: CASSGGLAGEHNEQFF.

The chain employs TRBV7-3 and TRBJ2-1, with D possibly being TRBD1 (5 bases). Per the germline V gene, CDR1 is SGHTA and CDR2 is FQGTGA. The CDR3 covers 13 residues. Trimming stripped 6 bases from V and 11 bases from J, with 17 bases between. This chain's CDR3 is CASSMGLGGKQFF. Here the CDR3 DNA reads TGTGCCAGCAGTATGGGGCTGGGTGGTAAGCAGTTCTTC.

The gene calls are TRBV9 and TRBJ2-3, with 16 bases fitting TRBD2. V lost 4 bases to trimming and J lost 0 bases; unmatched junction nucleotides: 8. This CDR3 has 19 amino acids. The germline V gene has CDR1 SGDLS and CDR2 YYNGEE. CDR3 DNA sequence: TGTGCCAGCAGCCGGGGGACTAGCGGGGGGGGACCTAGCACAGATACGCAGTATTTT. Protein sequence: CASSRGTSGGGPSTDTQYF. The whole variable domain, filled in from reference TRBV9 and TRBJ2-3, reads DSGVTQTPKHLITATGQRVTLRCSPRSGDLSVYWYQQSLDQGLQFLIQYYNGEERAKGNILERFSAQQFPDLHSELNLSSLELGDSALYFCASSRGTSGGGPSTDTQYFGPGTRLTVL.

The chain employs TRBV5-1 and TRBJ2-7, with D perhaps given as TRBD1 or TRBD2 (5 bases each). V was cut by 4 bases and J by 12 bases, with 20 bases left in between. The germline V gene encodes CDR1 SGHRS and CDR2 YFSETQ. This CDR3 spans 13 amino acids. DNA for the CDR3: TGCGCCAGCAGCCAAGATCATACGGGACCAGCGTACTTC. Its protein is CASSQDHTGPAYF.

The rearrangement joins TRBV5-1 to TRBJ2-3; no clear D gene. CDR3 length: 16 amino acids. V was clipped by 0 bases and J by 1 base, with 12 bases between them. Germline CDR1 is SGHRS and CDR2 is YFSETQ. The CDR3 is CASSLVQGEGTDTQYF. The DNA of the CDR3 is TGCGCCAGCAGCTTGGTGCAAGGAGAGGGCACAGATACGCAGTATTTT.

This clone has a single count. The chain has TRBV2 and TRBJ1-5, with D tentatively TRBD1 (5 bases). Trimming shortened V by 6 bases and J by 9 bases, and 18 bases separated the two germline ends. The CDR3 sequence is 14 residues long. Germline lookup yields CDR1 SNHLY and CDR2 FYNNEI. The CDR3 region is CASSKGTEARPQHF. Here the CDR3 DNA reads TGTGCCAGCAGCAAAGGGACCGAAGCGAGGCCCCAGCATTTT.

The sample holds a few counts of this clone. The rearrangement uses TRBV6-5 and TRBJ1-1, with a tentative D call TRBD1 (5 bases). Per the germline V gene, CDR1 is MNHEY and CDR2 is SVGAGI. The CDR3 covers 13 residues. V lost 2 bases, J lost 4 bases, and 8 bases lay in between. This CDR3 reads CASSYQGGTEAFF. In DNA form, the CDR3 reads TGTGCCAGCAGTTACCAGGGCGGCACTGAAGCTTTCTTT.

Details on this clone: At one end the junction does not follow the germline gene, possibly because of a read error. The CDR3 region is CASSLRQRYPYF. CDR3 nucleotides: TGTGCCAGCAGCCTCCGACAGCGGTACCCCTACTTC. The chain combines TRBV5-3 with TRBJ1-2, with D perhaps matching TRBD1 (5 bases). Being an ORF, TRBV5-3 has a function that is uncertain. This CDR3 is 12 amino acids long.

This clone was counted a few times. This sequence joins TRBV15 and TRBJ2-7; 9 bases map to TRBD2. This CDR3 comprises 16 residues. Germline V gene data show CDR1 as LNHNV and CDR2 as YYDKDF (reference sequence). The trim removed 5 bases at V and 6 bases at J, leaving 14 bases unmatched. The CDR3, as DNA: TGTGCCACCAGCGGATCCACCGGGACTAGCAGCCGCGAGCAGTACTTC. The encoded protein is CATSGSTGTSSREQYF.

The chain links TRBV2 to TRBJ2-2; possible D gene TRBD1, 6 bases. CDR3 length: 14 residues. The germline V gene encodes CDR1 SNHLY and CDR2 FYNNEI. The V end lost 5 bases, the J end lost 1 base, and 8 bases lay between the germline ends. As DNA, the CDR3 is TGTGCCAGCAGTTGGACAGAGAACACCGGGGAGCTGTTTTTT. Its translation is CASSWTENTGELFF.

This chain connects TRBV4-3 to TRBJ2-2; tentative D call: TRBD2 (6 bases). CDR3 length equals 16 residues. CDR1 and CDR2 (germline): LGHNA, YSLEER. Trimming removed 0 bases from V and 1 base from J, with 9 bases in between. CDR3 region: CASSQDPGVNTGELFF. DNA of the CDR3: TGCGCCAGCAGCCAAGATCCGGGGGTGAACACCGGGGAGCTGTTTTTT.

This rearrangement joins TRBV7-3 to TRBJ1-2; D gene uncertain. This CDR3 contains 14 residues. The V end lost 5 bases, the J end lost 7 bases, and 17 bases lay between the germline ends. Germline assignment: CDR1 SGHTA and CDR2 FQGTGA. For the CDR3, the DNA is TGTGCCAGCAGCCCTCAACCGGGCCCTTCTGGCTACACCTTC. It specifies CASSPQPGPSGYTF. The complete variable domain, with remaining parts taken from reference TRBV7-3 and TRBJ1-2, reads GAGVSQTPSNKVTEKGKYVELRCDPISGHTALYWYRQSLGQGPEFLIYFQGTGAADDSGLPNDRFFAVRPEGSVSTLKIQRTERGDSAVYLCASSPQPGPSGYTFGSGTRLTVV.

CDR3 in amino acids: CASSLRMSTEAFF. In DNA form, the CDR3 reads TGTGCCAGCAGCTTGCGTATGTCCACTGAAGCTTTCTTT. The rearrangement links TRBV5-6 to TRBJ1-1; D call uncertain. Germline loops: CDR1 SGHDT, CDR2 YYEEEE. This CDR3 spans 13 amino acids. Trimming cost V 1 base and J 4 bases, with 8 bases left between them.

The CDR3 region is CASSELPYNSPLHF. The CDR3 DNA follows: TGTGCCAGCAGTGAGCTCCCCTATAATTCACCCCTCCACTTT. The chain employs TRBV25-1 and TRBJ1-6, with unresolved D. The germline CDR1 and CDR2 sequences are MGHDK and SYGVNS. CDR3 length: 14 residues. The germline V and J ends were trimmed by 3 bases and 2 bases, with 5 bases remaining between them.

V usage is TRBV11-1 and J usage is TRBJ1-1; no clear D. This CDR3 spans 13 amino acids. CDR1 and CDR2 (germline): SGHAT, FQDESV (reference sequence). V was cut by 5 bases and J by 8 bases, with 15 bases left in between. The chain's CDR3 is CASSPAPMTEAFF. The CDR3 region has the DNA TGTGCCAGCAGCCCGGCGCCAATGACCGAAGCTTTCTTT. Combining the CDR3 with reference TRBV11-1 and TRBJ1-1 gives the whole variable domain EAEVAQSPRYKITEKSQAVAFWCDPISGHATLYWYRQILGQGPELLVQFQDESVVDDSQLPKDRFSAERLKGVDSTLKIQPAELGDSAMYLCASSPAPMTEAFFGQGTRLTVV.

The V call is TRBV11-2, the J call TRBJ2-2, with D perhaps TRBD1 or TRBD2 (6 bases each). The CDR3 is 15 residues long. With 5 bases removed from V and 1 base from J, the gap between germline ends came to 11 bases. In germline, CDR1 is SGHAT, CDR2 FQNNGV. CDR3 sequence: CASSTGGLNTGELFF. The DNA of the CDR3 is TGTGCCAGCAGCACCGGGGGCCTGAACACCGGGGAGCTGTTTTTT.

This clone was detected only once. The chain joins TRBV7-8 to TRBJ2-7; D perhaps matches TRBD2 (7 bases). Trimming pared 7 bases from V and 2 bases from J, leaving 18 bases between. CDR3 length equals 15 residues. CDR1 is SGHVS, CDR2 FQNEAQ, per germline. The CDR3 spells CASTSTRGGPYEQYF. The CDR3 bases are TGTGCCAGCACGTCCACGAGGGGGGGCCCCTACGAGCAGTACTTC.

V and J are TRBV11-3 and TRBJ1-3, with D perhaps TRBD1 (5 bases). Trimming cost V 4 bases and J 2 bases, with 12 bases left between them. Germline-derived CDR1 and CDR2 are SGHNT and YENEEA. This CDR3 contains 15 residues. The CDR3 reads CASSSDSRPGNTIYF. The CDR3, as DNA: TGTGCCAGCAGCTCCGACAGTCGACCTGGAAACACCATATATTTT.

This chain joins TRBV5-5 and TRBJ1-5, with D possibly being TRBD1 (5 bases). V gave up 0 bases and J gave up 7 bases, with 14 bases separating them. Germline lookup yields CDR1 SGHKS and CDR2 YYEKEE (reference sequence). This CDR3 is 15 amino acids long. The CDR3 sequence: CASSLVVGGVQPQHF. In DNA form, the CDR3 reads TGTGCCAGCAGCTTGGTGGTTGGAGGGGTCCAGCCCCAGCATTTT.

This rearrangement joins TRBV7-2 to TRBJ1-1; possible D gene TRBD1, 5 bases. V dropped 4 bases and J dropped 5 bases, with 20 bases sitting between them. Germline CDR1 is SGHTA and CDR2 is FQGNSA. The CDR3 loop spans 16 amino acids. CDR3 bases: TGTGCCAGCAGCTCCCAGGGTGCAGGGTCCGGTACTGAAGCTTTCTTT. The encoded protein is CASSSQGAGSGTEAFF.

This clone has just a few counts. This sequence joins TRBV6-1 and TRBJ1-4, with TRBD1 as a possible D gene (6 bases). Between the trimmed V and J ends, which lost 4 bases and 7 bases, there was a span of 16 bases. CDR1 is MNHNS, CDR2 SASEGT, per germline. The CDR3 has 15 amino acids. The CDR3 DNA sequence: TGTGCCAGCAGTGTTACCAGGGGTTGGGGTGAAAAACTGTTTTTT. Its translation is CASSVTRGWGEKLFF.

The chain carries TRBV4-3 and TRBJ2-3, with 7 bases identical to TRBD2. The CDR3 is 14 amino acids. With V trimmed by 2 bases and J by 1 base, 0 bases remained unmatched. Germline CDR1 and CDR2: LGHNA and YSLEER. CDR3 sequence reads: CASSQSGGTDTQYF. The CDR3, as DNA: TGCGCCAGCAGCCAAAGCGGGGGCACAGATACGCAGTATTTT.

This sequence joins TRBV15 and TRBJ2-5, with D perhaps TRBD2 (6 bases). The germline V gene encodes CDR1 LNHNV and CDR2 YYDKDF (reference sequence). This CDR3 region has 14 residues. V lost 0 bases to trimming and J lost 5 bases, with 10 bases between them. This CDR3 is CATSRELATETQYF. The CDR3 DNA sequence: TGTGCCACCAGCAGAGAACTAGCTACGGAGACCCAGTACTTC.